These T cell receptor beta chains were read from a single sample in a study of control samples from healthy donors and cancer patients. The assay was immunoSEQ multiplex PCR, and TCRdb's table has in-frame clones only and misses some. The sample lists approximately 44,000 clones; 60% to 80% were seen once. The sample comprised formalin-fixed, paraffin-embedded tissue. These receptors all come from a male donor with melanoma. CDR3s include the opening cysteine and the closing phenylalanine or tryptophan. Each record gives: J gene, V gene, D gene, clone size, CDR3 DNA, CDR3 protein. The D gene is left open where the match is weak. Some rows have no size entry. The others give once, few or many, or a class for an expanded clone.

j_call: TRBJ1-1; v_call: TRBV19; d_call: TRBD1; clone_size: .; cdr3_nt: TGTGCCAGTTACCGGGACAGTTACACTGAAGCTTTCTTT; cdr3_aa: CASYRDSYTEAFF
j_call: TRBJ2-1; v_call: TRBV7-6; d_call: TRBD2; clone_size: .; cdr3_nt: TGTGCCAGCAGCCACGGACTAGCGGACTACAATGAGCAGTTCTTC; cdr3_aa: CASSHGLADYNEQFF
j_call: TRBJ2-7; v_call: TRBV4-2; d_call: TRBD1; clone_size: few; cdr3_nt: TGTGCCAGCAGCCGCTCACCGGGACAGAGGACCTACGAGCAGTACTTC; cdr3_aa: CASSRSPGQRTYEQYF
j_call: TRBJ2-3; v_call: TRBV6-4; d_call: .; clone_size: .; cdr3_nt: TGTGCCAGCAGTCTTGATGATGGTGATACGCAGTATTTT; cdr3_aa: CASSLDDGDTQYF
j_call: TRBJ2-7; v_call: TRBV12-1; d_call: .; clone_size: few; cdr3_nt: TGTGCCAGCAGCGGACGGGCTACCTACGAGCAGTACTTC; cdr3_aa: CASSGRATYEQYF
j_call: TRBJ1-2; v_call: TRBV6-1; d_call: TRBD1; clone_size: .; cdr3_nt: TGTGCCAGCAGTGGTGGGCAGGGGGTAGGCGACTATGGCTACACCTTC; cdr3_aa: CASSGGQGVGDYGYTF
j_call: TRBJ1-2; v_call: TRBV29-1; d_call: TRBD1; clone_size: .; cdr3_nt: TGCAGCGTTGAGAACAGGGGTGTTTCCTATGGCTACACCTTC; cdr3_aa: CSVENRGVSYGYTF
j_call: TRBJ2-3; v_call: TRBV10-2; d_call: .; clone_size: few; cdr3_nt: TGCGCCAGCAGGGGGGCGGGCGGGATGTCGGGAGATACGCAGTATTTT; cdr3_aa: CASRGAGGMSGDTQYF
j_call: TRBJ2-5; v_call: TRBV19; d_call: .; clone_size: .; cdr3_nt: TGTGCCAGTAGGGCCGGGACATGGGAAGAGACCCAGTACTTC; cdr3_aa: CASRAGTWEETQYF
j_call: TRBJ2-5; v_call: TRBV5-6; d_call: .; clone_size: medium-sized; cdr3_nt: TGTGCCAGCAGTTCAAGGATTGGCAGGGACAAGACCCAGTACTTC; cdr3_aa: CASSSRIGRDKTQYF
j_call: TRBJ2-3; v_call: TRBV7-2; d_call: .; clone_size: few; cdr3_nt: TGTGCCAGCAGCCGGGGACTTAGCACAGATACGCAGTATTTT; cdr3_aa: CASSRGLSTDTQYF
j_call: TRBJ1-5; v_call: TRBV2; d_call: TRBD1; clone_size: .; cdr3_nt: TGTGCCAGCAGGGGTCGGACAGGCGGTGGGCCCCAGCATTTT; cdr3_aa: CASRGRTGGGPQHF
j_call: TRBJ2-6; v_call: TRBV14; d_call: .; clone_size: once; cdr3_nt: TGTGCTACCGGTTTTGCTACCTCTGGGGCCAACGTCCTGACTTTC; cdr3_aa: CATGFATSGANVLTF
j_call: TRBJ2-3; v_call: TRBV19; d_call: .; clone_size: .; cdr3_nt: TGTGCCAGTAGTAGTTGGGACACAGATACGCAGTATTTT; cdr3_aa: CASSSWDTDTQYF
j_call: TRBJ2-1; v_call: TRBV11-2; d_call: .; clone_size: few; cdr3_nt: TGTGCCAGCATGGGAGCCTACAATGAGCAGTTCTTC; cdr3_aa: CASMGAYNEQFF
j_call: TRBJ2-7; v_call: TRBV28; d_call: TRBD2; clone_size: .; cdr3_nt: TGTGCCAGCCTTGGGACTAGCGGCTCCTACGAGCAGTACTTC; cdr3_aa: CASLGTSGSYEQYF
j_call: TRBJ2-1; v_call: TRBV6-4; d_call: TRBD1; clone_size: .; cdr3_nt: TGTGCCAGCAGTAAATCCGGGACAGGTAACAATGAGCAGTTCTTC; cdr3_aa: CASSKSGTGNNEQFF
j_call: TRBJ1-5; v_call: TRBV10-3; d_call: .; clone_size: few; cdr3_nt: TGTGCCACCGGACAGAACAATCAGCCCCAGCATTTT; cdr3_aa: CATGQNNQPQHF
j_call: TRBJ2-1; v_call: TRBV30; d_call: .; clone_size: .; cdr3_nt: TGTGCCTGGAGTCCCCCCGGTGAGCAGTTCTTC; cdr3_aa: CAWSPPGEQFF
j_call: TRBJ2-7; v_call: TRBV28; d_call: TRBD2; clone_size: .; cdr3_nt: TGTGCCAGCAGCCCCTTCGGGAGCGGGGACGAGCAGTACTTC; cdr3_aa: CASSPFGSGDEQYF
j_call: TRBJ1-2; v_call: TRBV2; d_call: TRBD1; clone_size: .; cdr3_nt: TGTGCCAGCAGTGACTGGACAGGGGCAAGGTCTGGCTACACCTTC; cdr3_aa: CASSDWTGARSGYTF
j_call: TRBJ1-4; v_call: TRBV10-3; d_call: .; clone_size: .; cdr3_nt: TGTGCCATCAGTGTAGGGGGGTTTGAGGAAAAACTGTTTTTT; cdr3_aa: CAISVGGFEEKLFF
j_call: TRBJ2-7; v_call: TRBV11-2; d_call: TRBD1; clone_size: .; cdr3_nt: TGTGCCAGCAGCTTATTCCTCCCCGGACAGGGCTCCTACGAGCAGTACTTC; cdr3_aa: CASSLFLPGQGSYEQYF
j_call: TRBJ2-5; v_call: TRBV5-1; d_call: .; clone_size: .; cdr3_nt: TGCGCCAGCAGCTTGACTTCCAACCAAGAGACCCAGTACTTC; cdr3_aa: CASSLTSNQETQYF
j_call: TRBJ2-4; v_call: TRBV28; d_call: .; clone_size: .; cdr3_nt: TGTGCCAGCAGACAGGGGTCGGGGGCTATTCGACAGTACTTC; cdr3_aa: CASRQGSGAIRQYF
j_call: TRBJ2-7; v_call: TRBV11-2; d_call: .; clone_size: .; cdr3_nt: TGTGCCAGCAGCTTAGAGGCGGGTTCTACGAAGCAGTACTTC; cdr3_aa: CASSLEAGSTKQYF
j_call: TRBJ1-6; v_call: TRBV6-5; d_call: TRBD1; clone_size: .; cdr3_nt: TGTGCCAGCCGGGACAGCTATAATTCACCCCTCCACTTT; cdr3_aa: CASRDSYNSPLHF
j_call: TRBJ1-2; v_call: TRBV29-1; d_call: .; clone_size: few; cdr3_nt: TGCAGCGTTACGGCCGCGCGGTATGGCTACACCTTC; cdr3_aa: CSVTAARYGYTF
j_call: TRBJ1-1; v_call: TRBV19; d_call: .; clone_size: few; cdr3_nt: TGTGCCAGTAGTCCACGGGGCGCGGTAGGAACTGAAGCTTTCTTT; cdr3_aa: CASSPRGAVGTEAFF
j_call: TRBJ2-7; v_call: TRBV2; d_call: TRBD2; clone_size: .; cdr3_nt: TGTGCCAGCACCCGGGGGGACGAGCAGTACTTC; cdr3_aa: CASTRGDEQYF
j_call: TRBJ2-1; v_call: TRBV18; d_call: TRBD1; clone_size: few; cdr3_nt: TGTGCCAGCTCACAGGAGACAGGGGGCCGAAGCTCCTACAATGAGCAGTTCTTC; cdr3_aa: CASSQETGGRSSYNEQFF
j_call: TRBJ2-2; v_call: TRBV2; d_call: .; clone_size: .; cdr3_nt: TGTGCCAGCAGTGTGGGGTACACCGGGGAGCTGTTTTTT; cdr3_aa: CASSVGYTGELFF
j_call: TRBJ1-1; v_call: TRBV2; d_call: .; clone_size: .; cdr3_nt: TGTGCCAGCAGTGTAGGCGCGGGCACTGAAGCTTTCTTT; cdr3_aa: CASSVGAGTEAFF
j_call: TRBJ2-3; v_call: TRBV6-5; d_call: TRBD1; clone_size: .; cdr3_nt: TGTGCCAGCGGGACAGGAGCCTCGATAATCTCTACGCAGTATTTT; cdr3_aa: CASGTGASIISTQYF
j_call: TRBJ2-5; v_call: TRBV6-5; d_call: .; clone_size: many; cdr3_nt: TGTGCCAGCAGTTACTCTAGTCCTAAAGAGACCCAGTACTTC; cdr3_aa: CASSYSSPKETQYF
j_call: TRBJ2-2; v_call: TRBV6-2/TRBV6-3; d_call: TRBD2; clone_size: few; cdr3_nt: TGTGCCAGCAGTTCCAGCGGGAGGACCTTGAACACCGGGGAGCTGTTTTTT; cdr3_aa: CASSSSGRTLNTGELFF
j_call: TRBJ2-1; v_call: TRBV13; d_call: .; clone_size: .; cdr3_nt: TGTGCCAGCAGCTTTCGGGGAGGCCGCCAGGTTGAGCAGTTCTTC; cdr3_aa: CASSFRGGRQVEQFF
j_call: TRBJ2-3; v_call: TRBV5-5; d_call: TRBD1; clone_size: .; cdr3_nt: TGTGCCAGCAGCTTTGGACAGGGGGTCAGCACAGATACGCAGTATTTT; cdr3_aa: CASSFGQGVSTDTQYF